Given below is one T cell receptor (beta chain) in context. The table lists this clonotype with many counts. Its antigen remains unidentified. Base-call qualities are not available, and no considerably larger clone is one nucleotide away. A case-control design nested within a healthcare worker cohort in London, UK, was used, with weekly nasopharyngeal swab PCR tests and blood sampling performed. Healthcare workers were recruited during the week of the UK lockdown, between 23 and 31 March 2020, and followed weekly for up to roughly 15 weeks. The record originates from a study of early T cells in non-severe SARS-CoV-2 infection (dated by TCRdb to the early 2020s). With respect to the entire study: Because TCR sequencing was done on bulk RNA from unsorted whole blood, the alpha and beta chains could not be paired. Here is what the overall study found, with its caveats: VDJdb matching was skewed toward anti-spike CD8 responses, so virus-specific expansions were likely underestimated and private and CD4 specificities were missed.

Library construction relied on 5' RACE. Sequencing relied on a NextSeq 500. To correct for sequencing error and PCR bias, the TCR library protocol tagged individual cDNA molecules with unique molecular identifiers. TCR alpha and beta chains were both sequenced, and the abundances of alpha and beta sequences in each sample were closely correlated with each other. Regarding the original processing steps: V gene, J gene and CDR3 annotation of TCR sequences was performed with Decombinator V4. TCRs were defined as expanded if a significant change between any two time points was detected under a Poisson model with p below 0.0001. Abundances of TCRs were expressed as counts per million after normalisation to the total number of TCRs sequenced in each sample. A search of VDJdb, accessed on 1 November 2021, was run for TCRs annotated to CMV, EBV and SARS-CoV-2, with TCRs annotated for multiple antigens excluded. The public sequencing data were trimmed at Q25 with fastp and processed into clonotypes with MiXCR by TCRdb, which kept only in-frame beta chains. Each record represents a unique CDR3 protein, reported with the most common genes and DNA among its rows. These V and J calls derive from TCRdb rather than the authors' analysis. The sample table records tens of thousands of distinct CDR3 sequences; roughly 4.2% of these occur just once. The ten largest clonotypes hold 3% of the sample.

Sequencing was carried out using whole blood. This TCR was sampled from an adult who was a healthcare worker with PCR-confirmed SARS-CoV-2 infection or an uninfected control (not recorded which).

This receptor carries the CDR3 CASSEFEGLAVGEQYF. Read as DNA, the sequence is TGTGCCAGCAGTGAATTCGAAGGACTAGCGGTCGGCGAGCAGTACTTC. The chain is assembled from TRBV25-1 and TRBJ2-7; 10 bases in the middle match TRBD2. The CDR3 starts with the cysteine, ends with the phenylalanine, and has 16 residues. Only the CDR3 region is kept as DNA, spanning 48 bases read in frame from base 1. V has 1 base trimmed and J has 6 bases trimmed; junction bases matching no gene number 9. According to the germline V gene, CDR1 reads MGHDK and CDR2 reads SYGVNS.